Each of the 24 T cell receptor beta chains below was sequenced from the same sample in a study of cytomegalovirus exposure and HLA in healthy donors. The PCR used 60 Vbeta and 13 Jbeta primers. The table came from immunoSEQ multiplex PCR; TCRdb's copy has only in-frame clones and leaves some out. The profile covers about 140,000 clones, with over 80% appearing a single time and 0.95% to 1.5% taken by the ten largest. Source material: PBMCs. These receptor sequences come from a female donor in good health and CMV-seronegative.

V is TRBV28 and J is TRBJ1-1; 7 positions agree with TRBD1. V was clipped by 1 base and J by 5 bases; unmatched bases: 7. Germline CDR1 reads MDHEN; CDR2 reads SYDVKM. This CDR3 is built from 15 residues. CDR3 sequence reads: CASSLSPTGNTEAFF. CDR3 nucleotide sequence: TGTGCCAGCAGTTTATCCCCGACAGGGAATACTGAAGCTTTCTTT. The whole variable domain, remainder taken from reference TRBV28 and TRBJ1-1, is DVKVTQSSRYLVKRTGEKVFLECVQDMDHENMFWYRQDPGLGLRLIYFSYDVKMKEKGDIPEGYSVSREKKERFSLILESASTNQTSMYLCASSLSPTGNTEAFFGQGTRLTVV.

The chain employs TRBV5-8 and TRBJ2-3; 7 bases match TRBD2. Trimming cost V 4 bases and J 6 bases; bases outside gene matches: 17. The CDR3 loop spans 17 amino acids. Per germline, CDR1 SGHTS and CDR2 YDEGEE. The CDR3 region is CASSGAGGGDFGDTQYF. The CDR3 nucleotides read TGTGCCAGCAGCGGAGCCGGGGGAGGGGACTTCGGGGATACGCAGTATTTT.

The V gene is TRBV7-9, the J gene TRBJ1-2, with a possible D match to TRBD1 (5 bases). From germline, CDR1 is SEHNR and CDR2 FQNEAQ (reference sequence). The V end lost 4 bases, the J end lost 4 bases, and 13 bases lay between the germline ends. There are 14 residues in the CDR3. The CDR3 is CASSSGLMGYGYTF. CDR3 DNA sequence: TGTGCCAGCAGCTCAGGGTTGATGGGCTATGGCTACACCTTC.

A remark on this clone: The conserved phenylalanine or tryptophan is not found at the CDR3 terminus, so this likely reflects a read error. The V and J genes are TRBV28 and TRBJ1-4, with a possible D match to TRBD1 (5 bases). Germline values: CDR1 MDHEN, CDR2 SYDVKM. This CDR3 spans 14 amino acids. The ends were cut back, 8 bases at V and 4 bases at J, with 14 bases in the middle. As DNA, the CDR3 is TGTGCCAGCGTGGATCGGGGGGTTAATGAAAAACTGTTTGTT. Its translation is CASVDRGVNEKLFV.

This clone was detected only a few times. The chain links TRBV5-5 to TRBJ2-2; tentatively, D is TRBD2 (5 bases). Germline CDR1 is SGHKS and CDR2 is YYEKEE (reference sequence). Trimming pared 2 bases from V and 7 bases from J, leaving 9 bases between. The CDR3 length is 13 residues. The CDR3 nucleotides read TGTGCCAGCAGCTTCGGGGTACACGGGGAGCTGTTTTTT. It encodes CASSFGVHGELFF. The whole variable domain, remainder taken from reference TRBV5-5 and TRBJ2-2, is DAGVTQSPTHLIKTRGQQVTLRCSPISGHKSVSWYQQVLGQGPQFIFQYYEKEERGRGNFPDRFSARQFPNYSSELNVNALLLGDSALYLCASSFGVHGELFFGEGSRLTVL.

This clone was detected only a few times. The rearrangement joins TRBV5-6 to TRBJ1-3; D gene ambiguous. V lost 2 bases to trimming and J lost 1 base, with 4 bases between them. This CDR3 comprises 13 residues. CDR1 is SGHDT and CDR2 is YYEEEE in the germline V gene. CDR3 DNA sequence: TGTGCCAGCAGCTTCCAGTCTGGAAACACCATATATTTT. Protein product: CASSFQSGNTIYF.

CDR3 nucleotides: TGTGCCAGCAGCAAGGACTACGTGCCCTACGAGCAGTACTTC. Residues: CASSKDYVPYEQYF. This rearrangement joins TRBV9 to TRBJ2-7, with D tentatively TRBD2 (6 bases). This CDR3 contains 14 residues. V was cut by 4 bases and J by 2 bases, with 13 bases left in between. Germline V gives CDR1 SGDLS, CDR2 YYNGEE.

V and J are TRBV6-1 and TRBJ1-5, with D maybe TRBD1 (5 bases). The length of the CDR3 is 15 residues. Per the germline V gene, CDR1 is MNHNS and CDR2 is SASEGT. With 4 bases removed from V and 4 bases from J, the gap between germline ends came to 14 bases. The CDR3 DNA reads as TGTGCCAGCAGTGTACAGGTATACGGGAATCAGCCCCAGCATTTT. Its protein product is CASSVQVYGNQPQHF.

This chain connects TRBV29-1 to TRBJ2-7; 7 bases align to TRBD1. This CDR3 contains 13 residues. Germline CDR1 is SQVTM and CDR2 is ANQGSEA. J lost 0 bases, V lost 7 bases, and 6 bases had no gene match. CDR3 residues: CSAQGSFSYEQYF. DNA for the CDR3: TGCAGCGCACAGGGGAGCTTCTCCTACGAGCAGTACTTC.

This clone was recorded a few times. This chain joins TRBV10-1 and TRBJ2-3; no clear D gene. This CDR3 is 13 amino acids long. Trimming took 6 bases from V and 0 from J, leaving 7 bases between them. The germline V gene has CDR1 WNHNN and CDR2 SYGVQD (reference sequence). CDR3 residues: CASSGASTDTQYF. For the CDR3, the DNA is TGCGCCAGCAGCGGAGCTAGCACAGATACGCAGTATTTT.

The chain has TRBV28 and TRBJ1-1, with 7 positions matching TRBD1. The CDR3 is 15 residues long. Per the germline V gene, CDR1 is MDHEN and CDR2 is SYDVKM. V lost 6 bases and J lost 1; bases outside the gene matches: 8. The CDR3 DNA is TGTGCCAGCAGGCCGACAGGGCGGGGGAACACTGAAGCTTTCTTT. Residues: CASRPTGRGNTEAFF.

The CDR3 is CASSSGQGANYPRGEAFF. In DNA, the CDR3 is TGTGCCAGCAGTAGCGGACAGGGGGCCAATTACCCGAGGGGTGAAGCTTTCTTT. The chain employs TRBV28 and TRBJ1-1, with TRBD1 matching 11 bases. The CDR3 contains 18 residues. The germline CDR1 and CDR2 sequences are MDHEN and SYDVKM. The V and J ends lost 5 bases and 7 bases, in that order; junction bases with no gene match: 18.

This chain's CDR3 is CAWSVLGDNTF. The CDR3 coding sequence is TGTGCCTGGAGTGTATTAGGGGACAACACCTTC. This chain uses TRBV30 with TRBJ1-2; perhaps TRBD1 as D (6 bases). V dropped 0 bases and J dropped 12 bases, with 11 bases sitting between them. In germline, CDR1 is GTSNPN, CDR2 SVGIG (reference sequence). This CDR3 is 11 amino acids long.

The chain uses TRBV28 and TRBJ2-6; no definite D call. Trimming removed 7 bases at V and 0 bases at J, with 10 bases between. The CDR3 is made up of 15 amino acids. Germline CDR1 MDHEN, CDR2 SYDVKM. The CDR3 loop reads CASTIAPSGANVLTF. The CDR3 coding sequence is TGTGCCAGCACCATAGCCCCCTCTGGGGCCAACGTCCTGACTTTC.

This chain connects TRBV7-9 to TRBJ1-1, with D possibly matching TRBD1 (5 bases). The CDR3 runs 18 residues. Looked up from germline, CDR1 is SEHNR and CDR2 is FQNEAQ (reference sequence). V lost 1 base and J lost 1, with 19 bases in between. The CDR3, as DNA: TGTGCCAGCAGCTTAGGGGGAAATTGGCAGGGCAAGAACACTGAAGCTTTCTTT. Protein product: CASSLGGNWQGKNTEAFF.

This chain links TRBV14 with TRBJ2-1; 8 bases are shared with TRBD1. J lost 5 bases, V lost 0 bases, and 12 bases had no gene match. The CDR3 is 18 residues long. Germline V lookup: CDR1 SGHDN, CDR2 FVKESK. The CDR3 protein is CASSQDRGTGGPNNEQFF. In DNA form, the CDR3 reads TGTGCCAGCAGCCAAGATCGAGGGACAGGTGGGCCCAACAATGAGCAGTTCTTC.

The rearrangement links TRBV6-6 to TRBJ2-2, with D possibly TRBD2 on 5 matching bases. Trimming pared 5 bases from V and 3 bases from J, leaving 13 bases between. The CDR3 runs to 15 residues. Germline assignment: CDR1 MNHNY and CDR2 SVGAGI (reference sequence). The CDR3 region is CASSHGHGDTGELFF. The CDR3, as DNA: TGTGCCAGCAGTCACGGGCACGGGGACACCGGGGAGCTGTTTTTT.

The chain joins TRBV7-9 to TRBJ1-5, with D possibly TRBD1 on 5 matching bases. V lost 0 bases and J lost 6, with 9 bases in between. The CDR3 contains 14 residues. The germline gives CDR1 SEHNR, CDR2 FQNEAQ (reference sequence). Here the CDR3 DNA reads TGTGCCAGCAGCTTAGCGGGGGAGGCTCAGCCCCAGCATTTT. Translation gives CASSLAGEAQPQHF.

In the case of this clone: This probably arose from a read error, given a far larger clone one base away. The chain uses TRBV30 and TRBJ2-5; a weak D match, TRBD2 (6 bases). V lost 6 bases and J 10 bases, leaving 15 bases between the germline ends. Germline V gene data show CDR1 as GTSNPN and CDR2 as SVGIG (reference sequence). The CDR3 sequence is 11 residues long. CDR3 sequence reads: CACPHGGNQYF. Here the CDR3 DNA reads TGTGCCTGTCCTCACGGCGGGAACCAGTACTTC.

V usage is TRBV28 and J usage is TRBJ1-5; D might be TRBD1 (5 bases). Germline V gene lookup returns CDR1 MDHEN and CDR2 SYDVKM. The CDR3 is made up of 15 amino acids. V shed 3 bases and J shed 4 bases, with 13 bases lying between them. In DNA form, the CDR3 reads TGTGCCAGCAGTTTTCCCGGGACTGGAAATCAGCCCCAGCATTTT. Translated: CASSFPGTGNQPQHF.

V and J are TRBV29-1 and TRBJ1-1; D is perhaps TRBD1 (6 bases). Looked up from germline, CDR1 is SQVTM and CDR2 is ANQGSEA. Trimming removed 2 bases at V and 5 bases at J, with 12 bases between. The CDR3 totals 13 residues. CDR3 sequence reads: CSVESGVRTEAFF. The CDR3 nucleotides are TGCAGCGTTGAATCAGGGGTGAGGACTGAAGCTTTCTTT.

The chain joins TRBV5-1 to TRBJ1-1; 8 nucleotides align to TRBD1. From germline, CDR1 is SGHRS and CDR2 YFSETQ. CDR3 length: 13 amino acids. V lost 3 bases to trimming and J lost 3 bases; unmatched junction nucleotides: 1. CDR3 in DNA: TGCGCCAGCAGCTCGGACAGGGACACTGAAGCTTTCTTT. Its translation: CASSSDRDTEAFF.

The J gene is TRBJ2-5, the V gene TRBV25-1, with 10 nucleotides matching TRBD1. V lost 5 bases to trimming and J lost 5 bases; unmatched junction nucleotides: 8. This CDR3 contains 15 residues. Germline CDR1 and CDR2: MGHDK and SYGVNS. This chain's CDR3 is CASSPRQGARETQYF. The CDR3 nucleotides are TGTGCCAGCAGTCCCCGACAGGGGGCGCGGGAGACCCAGTACTTC.

The chain couples TRBV15 to TRBJ2-1; D uncertain. Germline values: CDR1 LNHNV, CDR2 YYDKDF (reference sequence). This CDR3 is built from 12 residues. Deletions cut 3 bases from V and 12 bases from J, with 12 bases between. The CDR3 sequence: CATSSSGFGQFF. CDR3 nucleotides: TGTGCCACCAGCAGTTCGGGTTTCGGGCAGTTCTTC.